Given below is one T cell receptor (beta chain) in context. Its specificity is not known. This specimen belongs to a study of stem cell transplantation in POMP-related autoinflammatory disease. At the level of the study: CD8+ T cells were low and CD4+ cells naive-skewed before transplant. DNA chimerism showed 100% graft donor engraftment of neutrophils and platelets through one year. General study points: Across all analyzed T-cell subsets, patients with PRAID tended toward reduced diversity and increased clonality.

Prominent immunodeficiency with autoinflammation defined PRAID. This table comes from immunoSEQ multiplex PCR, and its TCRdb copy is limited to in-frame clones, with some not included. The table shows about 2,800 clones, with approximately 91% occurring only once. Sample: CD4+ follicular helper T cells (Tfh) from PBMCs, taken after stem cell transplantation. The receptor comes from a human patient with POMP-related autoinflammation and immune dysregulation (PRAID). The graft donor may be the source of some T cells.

The CDR3 sequence is CASSERRTIDNEQFF. CDR3 in DNA: TGTGCCAGCAGTGAAAGGAGGACGATCGACAATGAGCAGTTCTTC. The genes are TRBV2 and TRBJ2-1; a weak D match, TRBD2 (5 bases). V was pared by 2 bases and J by 5 bases, with 13 bases between. CDR3 length equals 15 residues. Germline V CDR1 and CDR2: SNHLY, FYNNEI.